Presented here are 22 T cell receptor beta chains from one specimen sequenced in a study of regulatory T cells in long-lasting Graves disease. Combining iRepertoire HTBI primers with Arm-PCR of CDR3 regions, the authors built TCR beta libraries. One entry per CDR3 protein results from TCRdb running MiXCR on the multiplex PCR reads. The top ten hold roughly three fifths of the sample, which has some 280,000 distinct CDR3 sequences, around a fifth seen once. Time point noted: persistent/refractory GD, antithyroid drugs over 5 years with positive TRAb. The TCR library was made from RNA extracted from PBMCs. The specimen comprised peripheral blood mononuclear cells (PBMCs), sampled when the disease was refractory, from a patient treated with antithyroid drugs. Receptor source: a female donor with Graves disease.

Only a few counts were recorded for this clonotype. This sequence joins TRBV29-1 and TRBJ1-1, with 9 positions matching TRBD1. The CDR3 consists of 14 residues. J was trimmed by 5 bases and V by 7 bases; bases with no gene match: 11. Germline CDR1 is SQVTM and CDR2 is ANQGSEA. The CDR3 region has the DNA TGCAGCGGGGCCCGCGACAGGGGGGGTACTGAAGCTTTCTTT. Residues: CSGARDRGGTEAFF.

The J gene is TRBJ2-2, the V gene TRBV20-1, with TRBD2 matching 11 bases. This CDR3 spans 14 amino acids. V shed 7 bases, J shed 6 bases, and the junction held 7 bases outside the gene matches. CDR1 and CDR2 from the germline V gene are DFQATT and SNEGSKA (reference sequence). CDR3 loop: CSGLAGGSAGELFF. In nucleotides, the CDR3 is TGCAGTGGCTTAGCGGGAGGGTCCGCCGGGGAGCTGTTTTTT.

Only a few counts were recorded for this clonotype. The chain employs TRBV6-5 and TRBJ2-2, with D maybe TRBD1 (5 bases). This CDR3 is built from 14 residues. The V and J ends lost 0 bases and 5 bases respectively, with 7 bases between them. Germline lookup yields CDR1 MNHEY and CDR2 SVGAGI. In DNA form, the CDR3 reads TGTGCCAGCAGTTACTCGGGGCGGACCGGGGAGCTGTTTTTT. This gives the protein CASSYSGRTGELFF.

This clonotype has just one count. The gene calls are TRBV6-4 and TRBJ2-7; 14 nucleotides align to TRBD2. Trimming cost V 5 bases and J 3 bases; bases outside gene matches: 9. Germline lookup yields CDR1 MRHNA and CDR2 SNTAGT. This CDR3 region has 17 residues. Here the CDR3 DNA reads TGTGCCAGCAGTTACTTGGGACTAGCGGGGGCCCACTACGAGCAGTACTTC. Its translation: CASSYLGLAGAHYEQYF.

Many counts were recorded for this clonotype. This chain uses TRBV28 with TRBJ1-1; D ambiguous. CDR3 length equals 15 residues. Germline assignment: CDR1 MDHEN and CDR2 SYDVKM. The germline V and J ends were trimmed by 7 bases and 0 bases, with 15 bases remaining between them. The CDR3 loop is CASNPPGQMNTEAFF. CDR3 bases: TGTGCCAGCAACCCTCCTGGCCAGATGAACACTGAAGCTTTCTTT.

This clonotype has just a few counts. This chain joins TRBV3-1 and TRBJ2-7, with D maybe TRBD2 (5 bases). The CDR3 has 13 residues. CDR1 is LGHDT, CDR2 YNNKEL, per germline (reference sequence). The V and J ends lost 4 bases and 2 bases respectively, with 9 bases between them. CDR3: CASSPPAAYEQYF. CDR3 bases: TGTGCCAGCAGCCCCCCAGCGGCCTACGAGCAGTACTTC.

This chain connects TRBV7-9 to TRBJ1-6; 8 positions match TRBD1. CDR3 length: 15 amino acids. Germline CDR1 SEHNR, CDR2 FQNEAQ (reference sequence). V lost 2 bases and J lost 10; bases outside the gene matches: 7. The CDR3 DNA reads TGTGCCAGCAGCTTATCGGCAACAGGGGGGTCACCCCTCCACTTT. This encodes CASSLSATGGSPLHF.

The table lists this clonotype with many counts. The chain carries TRBV28 and TRBJ2-2; D unclear. Germline V gives CDR1 MDHEN, CDR2 SYDVKM. There are 15 residues in the CDR3. The germline V and J ends were trimmed by 6 bases and 6 bases, with 17 bases remaining between them. CDR3 nucleotides: TGTGCCAGCAGATCCGGGCCTACCCACCCCGGGGAGCTGTTTTTT. It is translated as CASRSGPTHPGELFF.

The chain recombines TRBV29-1 with TRBJ2-1, with TRBD2 matching over 8 bases. Trimming removed 5 bases from V and 6 bases from J; junction bases left unmatched: 9. This CDR3 comprises 14 residues. The germline CDR1 and CDR2 sequences are SQVTM and ANQGSEA. The CDR3 DNA reads as TGCAGCGTTAAGTTCAGCGGGAGTGGCAATGAGCAGTTCTTC. Its protein is CSVKFSGSGNEQFF.

This clonotype was picked up a small number of times. V usage is TRBV18 and J usage is TRBJ1-2; D might be TRBD1 (5 bases). The germline V gene has CDR1 KGHSH and CDR2 LQKENI. The CDR3 extends over 13 amino acids. V was trimmed by 4 bases and J by 4 bases, leaving 10 bases between them. CDR3 nucleotides: TGTGCCAGCTCACGAGGGGAAGGCTATGGCTACACCTTC. This codes for CASSRGEGYGYTF.

This clonotype was counted at least ten times. CDR3 DNA: TGCAGTGCTAGAGATCGTCTAGCGGTATACCAAGAGACCCAGTACTTC. As protein: CSARDRLAVYQETQYF. The V and J genes are TRBV20-1 and TRBJ2-5; 7 bases are shared with TRBD2. The length of the CDR3 is 16 residues. Trimming cost V 0 bases and J 0 bases; bases outside gene matches: 7. The germline gives CDR1 DFQATT, CDR2 SNEGSKA (reference sequence).

This clonotype occurred a few times. V is TRBV7-9 and J is TRBJ2-2; 11 bases align to TRBD2. Germline CDR1 SEHNR, CDR2 FQNEAQ (reference sequence). The CDR3 covers 17 residues. Trimming cost V 4 bases and J 0 bases; bases outside gene matches: 4. CDR3 in DNA: TGTGCCAGCAGCTCACGACTAGCGGGGCCGAACACCGGGGAGCTGTTTTTT. Protein: CASSSRLAGPNTGELFF.

This clonotype was counted many times. V usage is TRBV6-2 or TRBV6-3 and J usage is TRBJ2-5; perhaps TRBD1 as D (6 bases). Germline V gene sequence: CDR1 MNHEY, CDR2 SVGEGT. This CDR3 comprises 14 residues. V was clipped by 5 bases and J by 5 bases, with 15 bases between them. CDR3 nucleotide sequence: TGTGCCAGCAGTGGTCAAGGGGGTCGGGAGACCCAGTACTTC. Amino acids: CASSGQGGRETQYF.

V and J are TRBV20-1 and TRBJ1-2; TRBD1 aligns across 8 bases. From germline, CDR1 is DFQATT and CDR2 SNEGSKA (reference sequence). With V trimmed by 4 bases and J by 5 bases, 9 bases remained unmatched. CDR3 length: 14 amino acids. The CDR3 loop reads CSANSDRGIYGYTF. The CDR3 DNA sequence: TGCAGTGCTAATTCTGACAGGGGAATTTATGGCTACACCTTC.

The J gene is TRBJ1-3, the V gene TRBV30; D remains ambiguous. CDR3 size: 12 residues. Germline assignment: CDR1 GTSNPN and CDR2 SVGIG (reference sequence). The V end lost 8 bases, the J end lost 4 bases, and 12 bases lay between the germline ends. CDR3 amino acids: CAQRVVGNTIYF. The CDR3 DNA sequence: TGTGCCCAACGGGTTGTCGGAAACACCATATATTTT.

With regard to this clonotype: A much larger clone lies one base from this, so it may be a read error. This chain links TRBV6-2 or TRBV6-3 with TRBJ2-5; tentatively, D is TRBD1 (5 bases). Germline CDR1 is MNHEY and CDR2 is SVGEGT. This CDR3 is built from 15 residues. V was clipped by 4 bases and J by 0 bases, with 12 bases between them. The chain's CDR3 is CASSCSGRDQETQYF. Written as DNA, the CDR3 is TGTGCCAGCAGTTGCTCGGGCAGGGACCAAGAGACCCAGTACTTC.

This clonotype was counted a few times. This chain joins TRBV29-1 and TRBJ2-5; D remains unclear. Germline-derived CDR1 and CDR2 are SQVTM and ANQGSEA. V was clipped by 4 bases and J by 3 bases, with 9 bases between them. CDR3 length equals 12 residues. The CDR3 region has the DNA TGCAGCGTTGTACATAACGAAGAGACCCAGTACTTC. Amino acid sequence: CSVVHNEETQYF.

This clonotype was seen repeatedly, ten times or more. The chain recombines TRBV27 with TRBJ2-5, with no clear D. The CDR3 has 13 amino acids. The V gene's germline CDR1 is MNHEY and CDR2 SMNVEV (reference sequence). V was pared by 4 bases and J by 5 bases, with 11 bases between. CDR3 coding DNA: TGTGCCAGCAGTTATAGTACGTATGAGACCCAGTACTTC. Its translation: CASSYSTYETQYF.

The chain carries TRBV19 and TRBJ1-2; D is uncertain. CDR3 length: 14 residues. CDR1 is LNHDA and CDR2 is SQIVND in the germline V gene (reference sequence). V gave up 7 bases and J gave up 4 bases, with 16 bases separating them. The CDR3 spells CASNPGDDAYGYTF. In DNA form, the CDR3 reads TGTGCCAGTAACCCTGGTGACGACGCCTATGGCTACACCTTC.

The V call is TRBV7-3, the J call TRBJ2-3; 10 bases map to TRBD1. The V gene's germline CDR1 is SGHTA and CDR2 FQGTGA. The CDR3 length is 13 residues. J was trimmed by 4 bases and V by 5 bases; bases with no gene match: 0. The CDR3, as DNA: TGTGCCAGCAGCGACAGGGGGCCAGATACGCAGTATTTT. Protein product: CASSDRGPDTQYF.

This clonotype has only a few counts. The J gene is TRBJ2-7, the V gene TRBV7-2; 8 nucleotides align to TRBD2. With 1 base clipped from V and 2 bases from J, the junction kept 10 bases outside the gene matches. CDR3 size: 17 residues. Germline-derived CDR1 and CDR2 are SGHTA and FQGNSA. The CDR3 coding sequence is TGTGCCAGCAGCTTAGGGGCACTAGCGGACCCGGCCTACGAGCAGTACTTC. Translation: CASSLGALADPAYEQYF.

This clonotype was found many times. This chain connects TRBV7-2 to TRBJ1-1; D gene unclear. V was cut by 1 base and J by 0 bases, with 3 bases left in between. Germline V gene data show CDR1 as SGHTA and CDR2 as FQGNSA. The length of the CDR3 is 13 residues. The CDR3 loop is CASSLVMNTEAFF. The DNA of the CDR3 is TGTGCCAGCAGCTTAGTAATGAACACTGAAGCTTTCTTT. Full variable domain (missing parts from reference TRBV7-2 and TRBJ1-1): GAGVSQSPSNKVTEKGKDVELRCDPISGHTALYWYRQSLGQGLEFLIYFQGNSAPDKSGLPSDRFSAERTGGSVSTLTIQRTQQEDSAVYLCASSLVMNTEAFFGQGTRLTVV.